This T cell receptor (beta chain) emerged from a study of CXCR3-negative and CXCR3-positive naive CD8 T cells. Study findings and constraints: Against CXCR3-negative naive cells, CXCR3-positive naive cells showed more hydrophobic TRB CDR3s. Naive subsets were similarly diverse, while memory CD8+ repertoires were much less diverse. Naive cells, whether CXCR3-negative or CXCR3-positive, had similar TRBV-TRBJ usage, while memory cells differed.

Libraries of TRB cDNA were made by 5' RACE and carried UMIs. TCRdb reprocessed the 5' RACE reads and reports one entry per CDR3 protein, with no DNA. In all, the sample yields about 89,000 distinct CDR3 sequences. The germline gives CDR1 MNHEY, CDR2 SVGEGT. There are 16 residues in the CDR3. To note about this clonotype: The antigen remains unidentified.

Sequenced sample: naive CXCR3+ CD8+ T cells from blood. This sample's subset: CD45RO-CCR7+CD27+CD95- naive CD8+ T cells expressing CXCR3 (TNR3+). This clonotype was obtained from a human donor in good health. Some clones in this sample may be carry-over from other donors' samples. The V gene is TRBV6-2 or TRBV6-3, the J gene TRBJ2-1; checking the TCRdb D call of TRBD2 is not possible without DNA. CDR3 protein: CASSYSGGGAYNEQFF.